This T cell receptor beta chain was found in a study of brain metastases from non-small cell lung cancer. Sequencing used immunoSEQ multiplex PCR; TCRdb keeps in-frame clones, though not all of them. The top ten hold 15% to 20% of the sample, which has thousands of clones, more than 70% seen once. J was trimmed by 8 bases and V by 4 bases; bases with no gene match: 10. The CDR3 is made up of 17 amino acids. Germline lookup yields CDR1 MNHEY and CDR2 SMNVEV (reference sequence). The source of this sequence is a donor over 35 with non-small cell lung cancer. The sequencing input was tumor-adjacent normal tissue. The V and J genes are TRBV27 and TRBJ2-1; 14 positions match TRBD2. CDR3 in DNA: TGTGCCAGCAGTTCAAATGTCGGACTAGCGGGAGGTTATGAGCAGTTCTTC. It encodes CASSSNVGLAGGYEQFF.